This T cell receptor beta chain is drawn from a study of shared clonotypes between healthy human individuals. The V end was cut by 6 bases, the J end by 5 bases, with 16 bases between. Germline values: CDR1 SQVTM, CDR2 ANQGSEA. This CDR3 is built from 13 residues. CD45RO-negative CD8 cells positively selected for CCR7 made up the naive population, which excluded terminally differentiated effector memory CD45RA+ cells. Every donor, a Caucasian adult, lived in Nashville, Tennessee. The repertoire was sequenced with immunoSEQ multiplex PCR; TCRdb's copy has only in-frame clones and lacks some. The sample carries some 2.1 million clones, around 93% recorded once.

Source material: naive CD8+ T cells from PBMCs. This sequence joins TRBV29-1 and TRBJ2-5; TRBD2 might be the D (5 bases). This receptor was obtained from a man between 18 and 29 years old in good health. Some clones in this sample may be carry-over from other donors' samples. The CDR3 sequence is CSVRVGVGETQYF. The DNA for the CDR3 is TGCAGCGTCCGAGTGGGAGTTGGGGAGACCCAGTACTTC.